This T cell receptor (beta chain) was captured by sequencing in a study of identical twins. A single record per CDR3 protein comes from TCRdb applying MiXCR to the 5' RACE reads. The sample records more than 400,000 distinct CDR3 sequences, approximately 16% being singletons. This CDR3 comprises 17 residues. The trim removed 1 base at V and 7 bases at J, leaving 9 bases unmatched. The sample was also linked to a second study, of yellow fever vaccine responses in identical twins.

The sequencing sample was made of CD4+ T cells sorted from blood. This rearrangement joins TRBV12-3 or TRBV12-4 to TRBJ2-2; TRBD2 matches at 10 bases. The sequence was collected from a young woman in good health. CDR3 bases: TGTGCCAGCAGTTTAGATCGGGGACTAGCGAGAATCGGGGAGCTGTTTTTT. Translation gives CASSLDRGLARIGELFF.